This entry describes one TCR beta chain. This record comes from a study of blood T cell repertoires in COVID-19. As for the study in general: Nucleic acid was either cDNA or gDNA, and it came from T cells, B-cell-depleted T cells, or PBMCs.

Original processing methods: Counts of nucleated cells, estimated from reference gene primer amplification, were obtained. The repertoire was sequenced with immunoSEQ multiplex PCR; TCRdb's copy has only in-frame clones and lacks some. V and J calls and clone size follow that table, whereas D and trimming were derived from the DNA. The data contain 120,000 or so clones, 88% of them singletons. The sequenced sample was peripheral blood. This TCR was recovered from a human donor in a cohort sampled during active COVID-19.

As DNA, the CDR3 is TGTGCCAGCAGCGCGGACTCCTACGAGCAGTACTTC. Its protein product is CASSADSYEQYF. V gene TRBV11-2 combines with J gene TRBJ2-7; D uncertain. The V gene's germline CDR1 is SGHAT and CDR2 FQNNGV. Trimming cost V 5 bases and J 0 bases, with 5 bases left between them. The CDR3 length is 12 residues.